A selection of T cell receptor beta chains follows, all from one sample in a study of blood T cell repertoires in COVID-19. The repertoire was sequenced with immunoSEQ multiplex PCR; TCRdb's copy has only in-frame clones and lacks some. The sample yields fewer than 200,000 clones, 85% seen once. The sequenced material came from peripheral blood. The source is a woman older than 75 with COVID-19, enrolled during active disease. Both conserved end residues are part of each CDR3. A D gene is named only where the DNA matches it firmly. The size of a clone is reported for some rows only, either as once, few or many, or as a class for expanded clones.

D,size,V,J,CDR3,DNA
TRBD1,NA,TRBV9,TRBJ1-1,CASSVVGTGGETEAFF,TGTGCCAGCAGCGTAGTGGGGACAGGGGGCGAAACTGAAGCTTTCTTT
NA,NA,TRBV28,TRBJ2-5,CASSKPAGPRVVQYF,TGTGCCAGCAGCAAACCTGCGGGTCCTCGGGTGGTCCAGTACTTC
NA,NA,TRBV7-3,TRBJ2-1,CASSLIGSGYNEQFF,TGTGCCAGCAGCTTAATAGGATCCGGGTACAATGAGCAGTTCTTC
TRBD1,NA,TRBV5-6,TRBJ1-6,CASSLQGSGSPLHF,TGTGCCAGCAGCCTACAGGGGAGTGGATCACCCCTCCACTTT
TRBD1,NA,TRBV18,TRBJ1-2,CASSPRAPDGQGYGYTF,TGTGCCAGCTCACCACGGGCTCCTGACGGACAGGGCTATGGCTACACCTTC
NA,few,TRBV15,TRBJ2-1,CATSPRLPGVFGEFF,TGTGCCACCAGCCCCCGACTTCCGGGAGTGTTCGGGGAGTTCTTC
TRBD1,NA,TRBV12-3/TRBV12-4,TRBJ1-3,CASSTTGDTIYF,TGTGCCAGCAGCACCACAGGGGACACCATATATTTT
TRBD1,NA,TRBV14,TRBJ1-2,CASSKNQGALGGYTF,TGTGCCAGCAGCAAAAACCAGGGGGCTCTTGGTGGCTACACCTTC
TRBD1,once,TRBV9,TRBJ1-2,CASSPSTGGYGYTF,TGTGCCAGCAGCCCTTCGACAGGGGGCTATGGCTACACCTTC
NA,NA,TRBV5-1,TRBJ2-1,CASSLVSGVENEQFF,TGCGCCAGCAGCTTGGTTTCGGGAGTAGAAAATGAGCAGTTCTTC
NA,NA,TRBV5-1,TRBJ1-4,CASSLTGPDEKLFF,TGCGCCAGCAGCCTAACAGGGCCTGACGAAAAACTGTTTTTT
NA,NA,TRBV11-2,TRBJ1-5,CASSLGGRYQPQHF,TGTGCCAGCAGCTTAGGGGGCAGGTATCAGCCCCAGCATTTT
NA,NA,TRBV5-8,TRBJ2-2,CASRVGYRTGELFF,TGTGCCTCCCGCGTGGGCTACCGCACCGGGGAGCTGTTTTTT
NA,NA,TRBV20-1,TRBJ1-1,CSAAQAGLSFF,TGCAGTGCGGCTCAGGCAGGGTTATCTTTCTTT
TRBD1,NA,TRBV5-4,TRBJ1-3,CASSQDRVGNTIYF,TGTGCCAGCAGCCAAGACAGGGTTGGAAACACCATATATTTT
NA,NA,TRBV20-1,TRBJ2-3,CSASSVDYTDTQYF,TGCAGTGCTAGTTCGGTGGACTACACAGATACGCAGTATTTT
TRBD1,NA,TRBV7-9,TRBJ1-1,CASSPQGTVNTEAFF,TGTGCCAGCAGCCCCCAAGGGACAGTGAACACTGAAGCTTTCTTT
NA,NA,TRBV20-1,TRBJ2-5,CSASSGTGYQETQYF,TGCAGTGCTAGTAGCGGGACAGGGTACCAAGAGACCCAGTACTTC
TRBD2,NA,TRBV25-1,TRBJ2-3,CASTSAGAGTDTQYF,TGTGCCAGCACTTCCGCGGGAGCCGGCACAGATACGCAGTATTTT
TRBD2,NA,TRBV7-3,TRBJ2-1,CASSPDGGGKGNEQFF,TGTGCCAGCAGCCCGGACGGGGGAGGGAAGGGAAATGAGCAGTTCTTC
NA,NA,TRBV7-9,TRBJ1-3,CASSTGVSGNTIYF,TGTGCCAGCAGCACAGGTGTCTCTGGAAACACCATATATTTT
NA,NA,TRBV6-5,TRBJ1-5,CASRPGHNQPQHF,TGTGCCAGCAGGCCGGGTCACAATCAGCCCCAGCATTTT
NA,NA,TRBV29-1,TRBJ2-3,CSAAGTRDSTDTQYF,TGCAGCGCCGCCGGGACTCGGGATAGCACAGATACGCAGTATTTT
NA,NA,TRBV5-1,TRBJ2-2,CASSLGVGRTVGEELFF,TGCGCCAGCAGCTTGGGGGTGGGAAGGACTGTCGGAGAGGAGCTGTTTTTT
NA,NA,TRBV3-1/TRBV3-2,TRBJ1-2,CASSPSGSGYTF,TGTGCCAGCAGCCCCTCTGGGAGTGGCTACACCTTC
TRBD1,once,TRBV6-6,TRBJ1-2,CASSPGTGAGYTF,TGTGCCAGCAGTCCAGGGACAGGGGCAGGCTACACCTTC
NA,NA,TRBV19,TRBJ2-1,CAIAVDNEQFF,TGTGCCATAGCGGTGGACAATGAGCAGTTCTTC
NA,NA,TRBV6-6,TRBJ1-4,CASSPPREGEKLFF,TGTGCCAGCAGTCCCCCCAGGGAGGGTGAAAAACTGTTTTTT
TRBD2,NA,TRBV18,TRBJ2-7,CASSQSSGAYEQYF,TGTGCCAGCTCTCAATCTAGCGGGGCCTACGAGCAGTACTTC
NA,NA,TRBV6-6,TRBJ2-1,CASTVTGTQVEGEQFF,TGTGCCAGCACTGTAACCGGGACTCAAGTGGAGGGTGAGCAGTTCTTC
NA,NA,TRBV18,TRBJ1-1,CASSPGVGVNTEAFF,TGTGCCAGCTCACCGGGTGTAGGGGTGAACACTGAAGCTTTCTTT
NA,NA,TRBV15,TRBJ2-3,CATRDIMRDTQYF,TGTGCCACCAGAGATATTATGCGAGATACGCAGTATTTT
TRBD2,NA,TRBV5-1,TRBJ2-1,CASSDTSGAYNEQFF,TGCGCCAGCAGCGACACTAGCGGGGCCTATAATGAGCAGTTCTTC
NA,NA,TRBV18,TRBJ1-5,CASSPFEGNQPQHF,TGTGCCAGCTCACCGTTCGAGGGCAATCAGCCCCAGCATTTT
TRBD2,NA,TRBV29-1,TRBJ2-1,CSVGLAGVEQFF,TGCAGCGTTGGGCTAGCGGGAGTTGAGCAGTTCTTC
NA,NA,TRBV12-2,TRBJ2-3,CASRPRTSGGLFTDTQYF,TGTGCAAGTCGCCCCCGGACTAGCGGAGGTCTCTTCACAGATACGCAGTATTTT
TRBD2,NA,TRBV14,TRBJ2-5,CASSQPSGGRKTQYF,TGTGCCAGCAGCCAACCTAGCGGGGGGAGGAAGACCCAGTACTTC
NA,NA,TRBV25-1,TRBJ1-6,CASQGPNSPLHF,TGTGCCAGCCAGGGGCCCAATTCACCCCTCCACTTT
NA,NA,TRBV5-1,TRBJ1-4,CASSRGVWEPTNEKLFF,TGCGCCAGCAGCCGGGGGGTATGGGAGCCAACTAATGAAAAACTGTTTTTT
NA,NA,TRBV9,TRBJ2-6,CASSVALTGAGANVLTF,TGTGCCAGCAGCGTAGCCCTGACAGGCGCTGGGGCCAACGTCCTGACTTTC
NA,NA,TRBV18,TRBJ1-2,CASSQTLQGRREGYTF,TGTGCCAGCTCACAGACCCTACAGGGTAGGCGTGAGGGCTACACCTTC
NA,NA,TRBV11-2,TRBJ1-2,CASSLGNRQARYTF,TGTGCCAGCAGCTTAGGGAACCGACAGGCCCGCTACACCTTC
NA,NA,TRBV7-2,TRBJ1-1,CASSLDSSRVKNTEAFF,TGTGCCAGCAGCTTAGACAGTTCCAGAGTAAAGAACACTGAAGCTTTCTTT
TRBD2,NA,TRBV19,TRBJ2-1,CASIERGGPPYNEQFF,TGTGCCAGTATCGAGCGGGGGGGGCCCCCCTACAATGAGCAGTTCTTC
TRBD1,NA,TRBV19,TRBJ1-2,CATRAPGTANYGYTF,TGTGCCACCCGAGCACCCGGGACAGCCAACTATGGCTACACCTTC
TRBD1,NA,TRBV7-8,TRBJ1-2,CASSGPGGLEQGYTF,TGTGCCAGCAGCGGGCCAGGGGGCCTGGAGCAGGGCTACACCTTC
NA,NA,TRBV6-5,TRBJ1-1,CASGQGILVGTEAFF,TGTGCCAGCGGGCAGGGGATTTTGGTTGGCACTGAAGCTTTCTTT
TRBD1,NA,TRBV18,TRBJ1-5,CASSPIPGDRGIRTQHF,TGTGCCAGCTCACCAATCCCGGGGGACAGGGGGATCCGGACCCAGCATTTT
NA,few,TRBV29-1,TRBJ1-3,CSVGETGPGNTIYF,TGCAGCGTTGGGGAAACAGGGCCTGGAAACACCATATATTTT
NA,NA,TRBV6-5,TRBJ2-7,CASRTREYEQYF,TGTGCCAGTCGGACCCGGGAGTACGAGCAGTACTTC